A single sample is the source of the 30 T cell receptor beta chains below, sequenced in a study of blood T cell repertoires in COVID-19. TCRdb's copy holds only in-frame clones and misses some; the assay was immunoSEQ multiplex PCR. The table includes hundreds of thousands of clones, roughly nine tenths detected once. The specimen sequenced was peripheral blood. The receptors shown here come from a man between 18 and 29 years old with COVID-19, enrolled during active disease.

A note on this clone: Other nucleotide sequences from this sample produce the same CDR3. The chain employs TRBV5-1 and TRBJ2-3, with TRBD2 identical over 11 bases. The V and J ends lost 4 bases and 0 bases, in that order; junction bases with no gene match: 4. This CDR3 is 16 amino acids long. The germline gives CDR1 SGHRS, CDR2 YFSETQ. The CDR3 DNA reads TGCGCCAGCAGCCCCGGGACTAGCGGTAGCACAGATACGCAGTATTTT. Encoded protein: CASSPGTSGSTDTQYF.

The chain joins TRBV19 to TRBJ1-6; perhaps TRBD1 as D (6 bases). The germline V and J ends were trimmed by 4 bases and 2 bases, with 9 bases remaining between them. CDR3 length: 15 amino acids. Germline V CDR1 and CDR2: LNHDA, SQIVND (reference sequence). As DNA, the CDR3 is TGTGCCAGTAGTAGTACAGGGACCTATAATTCACCCCTCCACTTT. Protein sequence: CASSSTGTYNSPLHF.

CDR3 in amino acids: CSAFYGGGSVDTQYF. The DNA of the CDR3 is TGCAGCGCCTTCTACGGCGGGGGGTCGGTGGATACGCAGTATTTT. V gene TRBV29-1 combines with J gene TRBJ2-3; 8 bases fit TRBD2. The germline gives CDR1 SQVTM, CDR2 ANQGSEA. The CDR3 extends over 15 amino acids. The V gene end was trimmed by 7 bases and the J gene end by 6 bases; junction bases not matched to a gene: 15.

The chain combines TRBV28 with TRBJ1-2, with no clear D. Germline CDR1 is MDHEN and CDR2 is SYDVKM. CDR3 size: 14 residues. Trimming took off 3 bases at V and 1 base at J, with 9 bases between the two ends. CDR3 sequence reads: CASSFAGSNYGYTF. CDR3 bases: TGTGCCAGCAGTTTTGCGGGGAGTAACTATGGCTACACCTTC.

The gene calls are TRBV5-1 and TRBJ2-2; TRBD2 agrees at 14 bases. This CDR3 spans 18 amino acids. The germline V gene encodes CDR1 SGHRS and CDR2 YFSETQ. V was clipped by 2 bases and J by 5 bases; unmatched bases: 8. The CDR3 sequence is CASSFGLAGGIVTGELFF. Written as DNA, the CDR3 is TGCGCCAGCAGCTTTGGACTAGCGGGAGGTATCGTTACCGGGGAGCTGTTTTTT.

V usage is TRBV24-1 and J usage is TRBJ2-1; no clear D gene. The germline V gene encodes CDR1 KGHDR and CDR2 SFDVKD. The CDR3 is made up of 16 amino acids. Trimming removed 3 bases at V and 0 bases at J, with 11 bases between. CDR3 sequence (DNA): TGTGCCACCAGTGATCCCAGCGTTAGCTCCTACAATGAGCAGTTCTTC. As protein: CATSDPSVSSYNEQFF.

The chain combines TRBV7-9 with TRBJ2-1; perhaps TRBD2 as D (5 bases). The CDR3 is made up of 15 amino acids. Germline V gene lookup returns CDR1 SEHNR and CDR2 FQNEAQ (reference sequence). Trimming stripped 6 bases from V and 3 bases from J, with 15 bases between. CDR3 region: CASRQSGKGYNEQFF. The CDR3 DNA sequence: TGTGCCAGCAGGCAAAGCGGAAAGGGCTACAATGAGCAGTTCTTC.

This clone was seen once. This chain joins TRBV4-2 and TRBJ2-1; 8 bases fit TRBD2. The CDR3 consists of 16 residues. V was clipped by 0 bases and J by 8 bases; unmatched bases: 9. Germline loops: CDR1 LGHNA, CDR2 YNFKEQ. The CDR3, as DNA: TGTGCCAGCAGCCAAGAGGCGGCGGGGGGTGCGGATGAGCAGTTCTTC. Translating gives CASSQEAAGGADEQFF.

The rearrangement links TRBV11-2 to TRBJ2-3; TRBD2 agrees at 9 bases. From germline, CDR1 is SGHAT and CDR2 FQNNGV. The CDR3 covers 16 residues. V was clipped by 3 bases and J by 2 bases; unmatched bases: 6. The CDR3 sequence is CASSFTSGGLTDTQYF. Written as DNA, the CDR3 is TGTGCCAGCAGCTTTACCAGCGGGGGGCTCACAGATACGCAGTATTTT.

The V call is TRBV19, the J call TRBJ1-1; D may be TRBD1 (5 bases). Germline V gives CDR1 LNHDA, CDR2 SQIVND (reference sequence). The CDR3 is 14 amino acids. V lost 7 bases and J 1 base, leaving 13 bases between the germline ends. The CDR3 bases are TGTGCCAGTACCCCCGGCGGGGGGAACACTGAAGCTTTCTTT. Its protein is CASTPGGGNTEAFF.

Here the CDR3 reads CASSQGWERQGPDTQYF. The CDR3 DNA is TGCGCCAGCAGCCAAGGGTGGGAAAGGCAGGGGCCAGATACGCAGTATTTT. V usage is TRBV4-1 and J usage is TRBJ2-3; D may be TRBD1 (6 bases). Germline CDR1 reads MGHRA; CDR2 reads YSYEKL. Between the trimmed V and J ends, which lost 1 base and 4 bases, there was a span of 18 bases. This CDR3 contains 17 residues.

The chain employs TRBV6-5 and TRBJ2-7; tentative D call: TRBD1 (5 bases). Trimming left V 5 bases short and J 2 bases short, with 10 bases between. The CDR3 contains 13 residues. Germline assignment: CDR1 MNHEY and CDR2 SVGAGI. The CDR3: CASSTTDTYEQYF. CDR3 sequence (DNA): TGTGCCAGCAGTACGACGGACACCTACGAGCAGTACTTC.

The V call is TRBV7-9, the J call TRBJ2-1, with 9 bases that match TRBD1. V gave up 3 bases and J gave up 8 bases; unmatched junction bases: 5. This CDR3 comprises 14 residues. Germline-derived CDR1 and CDR2 are SEHNR and FQNEAQ (reference sequence). The CDR3 region has the DNA TGTGCCAGCAGCTTGGGACAGGGTCGGGATGAGCAGTTCTTC. It specifies CASSLGQGRDEQFF.

The chain links TRBV7-9 to TRBJ1-2, with 12 nucleotides matching TRBD1. With V trimmed by 7 bases and J by 2 bases, 8 bases remained unmatched. The CDR3 length is 16 residues. From germline, CDR1 is SEHNR and CDR2 FQNEAQ (reference sequence). The CDR3 sequence: CASTPGTGGANYGYTF. The CDR3 coding sequence is TGTGCCAGCACCCCAGGGACAGGGGGCGCAAACTATGGCTACACCTTC.

V is TRBV18 and J is TRBJ2-7; the match to TRBD1 covers 7 bases. V lost 6 bases to trimming and J lost 6 bases; unmatched junction nucleotides: 2. CDR1 KGHSH and CDR2 LQKENI come from the germline V gene. This CDR3 region has 11 residues. As DNA, the CDR3 is TGTGCCAGCTCCAAGGGGGCCGAGCAGTACTTC. Translated, it gives CASSKGAEQYF.

The rearrangement links TRBV9 to TRBJ2-5; a weak D match, TRBD2 (6 bases). In germline, CDR1 is SGDLS, CDR2 YYNGEE. The ends were cut back, 0 bases at V and 5 bases at J, with 14 bases in the middle. The CDR3 has 15 amino acids. The CDR3 spells CASSVVEGGGETQYF. CDR3 coding DNA: TGTGCCAGCAGCGTAGTCGAGGGAGGCGGGGAGACCCAGTACTTC.

The chain couples TRBV5-5 to TRBJ2-1; D is ambiguous. CDR1 is SGHKS, CDR2 YYEKEE, per germline (reference sequence). The CDR3 is made up of 13 amino acids. V dropped 0 bases and J dropped 8 bases, with 9 bases sitting between them. In DNA, the CDR3 is TGTGCCAGCAGCTTGGTATTTCGGGATGAGCAGTTCTTC. Its protein is CASSLVFRDEQFF. Full variable domain (missing parts from reference TRBV5-5 and TRBJ2-1): DAGVTQSPTHLIKTRGQQVTLRCSPISGHKSVSWYQQVLGQGPQFIFQYYEKEERGRGNFPDRFSARQFPNYSSELNVNALLLGDSALYLCASSLVFRDEQFFGPGTRLTVL.

This clone was seen only once. The V call is TRBV6-6, the J call TRBJ2-3; 13 nucleotides agree with TRBD2. The CDR3 is made up of 17 amino acids. Germline V CDR1 and CDR2: MNHNY, SVGAGI (reference sequence). The V and J ends lost 5 bases and 4 bases, in that order; junction bases with no gene match: 9. CDR3 in DNA: TGTGCCAGCAGTCTGGGACTAGCGGGGAGTTTCTCAGATACGCAGTATTTT. It translates to CASSLGLAGSFSDTQYF.

Note on this clone: One junction end disagrees with the germline gene, perhaps due to a read error. The chain is built from TRBV7-7 and TRBJ2-1; D is undetermined. This CDR3 comprises 15 residues. CDR1 SSHAT and CDR2 FNYEAQ come from the germline V gene (reference sequence). CDR3 DNA sequence: TGTGCTAGCAGCTTATCACCCTATAAATACAATGAGCAGTTCTTC. This encodes CASSLSPYKYNEQFF.

The chain employs TRBV6-1 and TRBJ2-3, with 11 bases matching TRBD2. The CDR3 consists of 15 residues. Trimming removed 2 bases from V and 6 bases from J; junction bases left unmatched: 4. CDR1 MNHNS and CDR2 SASEGT come from the germline V gene. This chain's CDR3 is CASSETLAGADTQYF. The CDR3 DNA is TGTGCCAGCAGTGAAACACTAGCGGGAGCGGATACGCAGTATTTT.

A single count supports this clone. This CDR3 is also generated by other DNA sequences in the sample. The chain links TRBV7-2 to TRBJ2-7; TRBD2 might be the D (7 bases). V shed 4 bases and J shed 2 bases, with 18 bases lying between them. The germline gives CDR1 SGHTA, CDR2 FQGNSA. The CDR3 covers 16 residues. The CDR3, as DNA: TGTGCCAGCAGCTGGGGGGGGCGGGGGCGGACCTACGAGCAGTACTTC. Amino acids: CASSWGGRGRTYEQYF.

The V gene is TRBV3-1 (or the pseudogene TRBV3-2), the J gene TRBJ1-6; tentative D call: TRBD1 (5 bases). There are 17 residues in the CDR3. Between the trimmed V and J ends, which lost 0 bases and 10 bases, there was a span of 19 bases. The germline gives CDR1 LGHDT, CDR2 YNNKEL (reference sequence). The CDR3 reads CASSQDPGRAGGSPLHF. The DNA of the CDR3 is TGTGCCAGCAGCCAAGATCCGGGCAGGGCCGGGGGGTCACCCCTCCACTTT.

This clone was detected once. V usage is TRBV10-3 and J usage is TRBJ1-5, with a weak D call TRBD1 (5 bases). This CDR3 is built from 17 residues. The germline V gene has CDR1 ENHRY and CDR2 SYGVKD. Trimming took off 0 bases at V and 3 bases at J, with 15 bases between the two ends. CDR3 coding DNA: TGTGCCATCAGTGAGTCGATGGGGCCAGGGCCCAATCAGCCCCAGCATTTT. Protein product: CAISESMGPGPNQPQHF.

J is TRBJ1-4 and V is TRBV5-6; a possible D gene is TRBD1 (6 bases). CDR1 and CDR2 (germline): SGHDT, YYEEEE. The CDR3 length is 14 residues. The V end was cut by 4 bases, the J end by 3 bases, with 10 bases between. This CDR3 is CASSQGFSNEKLFF. The CDR3 nucleotides read TGTGCCAGCAGCCAGGGGTTCTCTAATGAAAAACTGTTTTTT.

V is TRBV29-1 and J is TRBJ2-3; possible D gene TRBD2, 5 bases. Germline CDR1 SQVTM, CDR2 ANQGSEA. The CDR3 runs 14 residues. V was shortened by 0 bases and J by 4 bases, with 11 bases between the two germline ends. The CDR3 region is CSVEDPQLADTQYF. DNA for the CDR3: TGCAGCGTTGAAGACCCCCAACTAGCAGATACGCAGTATTTT.

The sample holds one count of this clone. CDR3 bases: TGTGCCAGCAGTCCCTCCGGGACTTACGCCGGGGAGCTGTTTTTT. Translating it yields CASSPSGTYAGELFF. The chain is built from TRBV6-6 and TRBJ2-2; the D gene is possibly TRBD2 (6 bases). Germline V gene lookup returns CDR1 MNHNY and CDR2 SVGAGI (reference sequence). The CDR3 loop spans 15 amino acids. V was cut by 5 bases and J by 6 bases, with 16 bases left in between.

This clone was seen more than once but under ten times. This chain joins TRBV6-1 and TRBJ2-1, with 7 bases lining up with TRBD2. Per germline, CDR1 MNHNS and CDR2 SASEGT. The ends lost 3 bases at V and 4 bases at J; junction bases unmatched: 6. CDR3 length: 15 amino acids. CDR3 in amino acids: CASSDGGRAYNEQFF. The DNA for the CDR3 is TGTGCCAGCAGTGACGGTGGGAGGGCATACAATGAGCAGTTCTTC.

This chain uses TRBV15 with TRBJ2-7; 8 bases map to TRBD2. This CDR3 has 14 amino acids. CDR1 is LNHNV, CDR2 YYDKDF, per germline (reference sequence). V shed 0 bases, J shed 6 bases, and the junction held 4 bases outside the gene matches. CDR3 protein: CATSRDFGTSEQYF. CDR3 nucleotide sequence: TGTGCCACCAGCAGAGATTTCGGGACTAGCGAGCAGTACTTC.

The rearrangement joins TRBV27 to TRBJ2-2; 8 nucleotides line up with TRBD1. V lost 4 bases, J lost 7 bases, and 8 bases stayed unmatched. Germline V gene sequence: CDR1 MNHEY, CDR2 SMNVEV (reference sequence). This CDR3 region has 15 residues. The CDR3 region has the DNA TGTGCCAGCAGTTCGGGGACAGGTCCTTTCGGGGAGCTGTTTTTT. It codes for CASSSGTGPFGELFF.

The chain joins TRBV5-1 to TRBJ2-5; 16 nucleotides align to TRBD2. The CDR3 runs 18 residues. V dropped 4 bases and J dropped 2; count of bases not matched to a gene: 8. The germline CDR1 and CDR2 sequences are SGHRS and YFSETQ. The CDR3 reads CASSPSGLAGGLQETQYF. CDR3 coding DNA: TGCGCCAGCAGCCCGTCGGGACTAGCGGGGGGGCTTCAAGAGACCCAGTACTTC.